This T cell receptor (beta chain) stems from a study of long-term antiretroviral therapy in people with HIV. Remarks on this clone: Its matching antigen is unknown.

A v3.0 immunoSEQ assay was performed at survey level. The repertoire was sequenced with immunoSEQ multiplex PCR; TCRdb's copy has only in-frame clones and lacks some. The sample has about 43,000 clones, about 89% seen once. Study-wide results and caveats: Subsequent to ART, diversity was augmented yet persisted below that of transplant donor controls. Within the repertoire, clones expanded before ART were dominant at all time points. Repertoires looked antigen-experienced, with only a slight naive shift after ART.

CDR3 size: 14 residues. Germline V lookup: CDR1 LNHNV, CDR2 YYDKDF (reference sequence). Between the trimmed V and J ends, which lost 1 base and 2 bases, there was a span of 9 bases. Treatment for every participant with HIV took place in the United States. The rearrangement uses TRBV15 and TRBJ2-7; tentative D call: TRBD2 (5 bases). The sequencing used unsorted PBMCs, collected 0.1 years before starting antiretroviral therapy. This TCR derives from a woman aged 45-65 years with HIV. CDR3 sequence: CATSRARLTYEQYF. The DNA for the CDR3 is TGTGCCACCAGCAGAGCACGACTAACCTACGAGCAGTACTTC.